The rows below give T cell receptor beta chains drawn from one sample of a study of blood T cell repertoires in COVID-19. Data came from immunoSEQ multiplex PCR; TCRdb stores just in-frame clones and leaves some out. The sample holds about 440,000 clones, 80% to 95% seen once. What was sequenced was PBMCs or T cells enriched from blood (not recorded which). These receptors all stem from a man between 18 and 35 years old who had recovered from COVID-19. The CDR3 runs from the conserved cysteine through the conserved F or W.

CDR3	J	V
CAISESRGGLYGYTF	TRBJ1-2	TRBV10-3
CASSLDRGLSGNTIYF	TRBJ1-3	TRBV5-4
CASSGQNRGDARNEQFF	TRBJ2-1	TRBV10-1
CASSPTASTGLNIQYF	TRBJ2-4	TRBV3-1/TRBV3-2
CASSFRGSSPLHF	TRBJ1-6	TRBV5-4
CASSLVGSTGYGEQFF	TRBJ2-1	TRBV5-1
CASNQGQGNAEAFF	TRBJ1-1	TRBV5-1
CAIRGDRETGELFF	TRBJ2-2	TRBV10-3
CASNPGVQNYGYTF	TRBJ1-2	TRBV7-2
CASSLDRWSSSNTGELFF	TRBJ2-2	TRBV11-2
CASSRFSGRSSNEQFF	TRBJ2-1	TRBV11-3
CASSRDSLLIDEQFF	TRBJ2-1	TRBV11-2
CASSADRANEKLFF	TRBJ1-4	TRBV5-1
CASSLAGGPGETQYF	TRBJ2-5	TRBV10-1
CASSQDLGGFGNTIYF	TRBJ1-3	TRBV4-1